The 22 T cell receptor beta chains in this list originate from one sample, sequenced in a study of blood T cell repertoires in COVID-19. Repertoires were generated with immunoSEQ multiplex PCR, while TCRdb's copy carries only in-frame clones and drops some. The sample holds 140,000 to 150,000 clones, roughly 90% seen once. Source material: peripheral blood. The receptors here all came from a human donor in a cohort sampled during active COVID-19.

The chain employs TRBV7-9 and TRBJ2-3; D uncertain. The CDR3 is 15 residues long. V shed 3 bases and J shed 3 bases, with 13 bases lying between them. The V gene's germline CDR1 is SEHNR and CDR2 FQNEAQ (reference sequence). In DNA, the CDR3 is TGTGCCAGCAGCTTGACAAGTTATATTACAGATACGCAGTATTTT. Amino acids: CASSLTSYITDTQYF.

This sequence joins TRBV10-1 and TRBJ2-7, with D maybe TRBD2 (6 bases). V was clipped by 8 bases and J by 6 bases, with 17 bases between them. CDR1 and CDR2 from the germline V gene are WNHNN and SYGVQD (reference sequence). This CDR3 is built from 13 residues. CDR3 region: CASGARELGEQYF. The DNA for the CDR3 is TGCGCCAGCGGAGCTCGGGAGCTCGGCGAGCAGTACTTC.

The chain combines TRBV28 with TRBJ1-1; 9 bases agree with TRBD1. The junction had 13 bases not matched to a gene; V was cut back by 7 bases and J by 7 bases. There are 15 residues in the CDR3. Germline lookup yields CDR1 MDHEN and CDR2 SYDVKM. In DNA, the CDR3 is TGTGCCAGCACCCCAGGGGGGACAGGGAAGGGTGAAGCTTTCTTT. It specifies CASTPGGTGKGEAFF.

The chain employs TRBV2 and TRBJ2-6, with D perhaps matching TRBD2 (7 bases). The CDR3 extends over 11 amino acids. V shed 8 bases and J shed 15 bases, with 14 bases lying between them. Looked up from germline, CDR1 is SNHLY and CDR2 is FYNNEI. The CDR3 coding sequence is TGTGCCAGCCGTAACCGGGGGGCCCTGACTTTC. This translates into CASRNRGALTF.

This chain uses TRBV28 with TRBJ2-7, with D possibly TRBD1 on 6 matching bases. V lost 2 bases to trimming and J lost 2 bases, with 16 bases between them. The CDR3 is made up of 16 amino acids. Germline V gene data show CDR1 as MDHEN and CDR2 as SYDVKM. In nucleotides, the CDR3 is TGTGCCAGCAGTTTAGTGGGCGGCAGGGGAACCTACGAGCAGTACTTC. Translation gives CASSLVGGRGTYEQYF.

The chain recombines TRBV6-6 with TRBJ2-1, with 7 bases identical to TRBD1. The CDR3 is 13 amino acids. V lost 4 bases, J lost 8 bases, and 5 bases stayed unmatched. Looked up from germline, CDR1 is MNHNY and CDR2 is SVGAGI (reference sequence). The CDR3 DNA sequence: TGTGCCAGCAGTTCCGGGACAGTTGATGAGCAGTTCTTC. Translated: CASSSGTVDEQFF.

The V gene is TRBV11-1, the J gene TRBJ2-5, with 11 bases lining up with TRBD1. Germline V CDR1 and CDR2: SGHAT, FQDESV (reference sequence). V trimming: 5 bases; J trimming: 5 bases; junction bases outside the gene matches: 10. The CDR3 spans 16 residues. As DNA, the CDR3 is TGTGCCAGCAGCCAACGGACAGGGGGCTCGATGGAGACCCAGTACTTC. Encoded protein: CASSQRTGGSMETQYF.

The rearrangement joins TRBV29-1 to TRBJ1-1; 8 bases are shared with TRBD1. Germline lookup yields CDR1 SQVTM and CDR2 ANQGSEA. Trimming took 1 base from V and 5 from J; bases not matched to a gene: 6. This CDR3 has 14 amino acids. CDR3 sequence reads: CSVEVGTGFTEAFF. The CDR3 DNA reads as TGCAGCGTTGAAGTCGGGACAGGATTTACTGAAGCTTTCTTT.

V usage is TRBV6-5 and J usage is TRBJ2-4; 10 nucleotides match TRBD1. V shed 8 bases, J shed 1 base, and the junction held 5 bases outside the gene matches. The CDR3 contains 15 residues. Germline CDR1 MNHEY, CDR2 SVGAGI. CDR3 sequence (DNA): TGTGCCAGCCGACAGGGGGCAGTGGCCAAAAACATTCAGTACTTC. It is translated as CASRQGAVAKNIQYF.

The rearrangement uses TRBV19 and TRBJ2-2, with D possibly matching TRBD2 (5 bases). With 4 bases removed from V and 4 bases from J, the gap between germline ends came to 10 bases. Germline V gene lookup returns CDR1 LNHDA and CDR2 SQIVND (reference sequence). The CDR3 extends over 14 amino acids. The CDR3 nucleotides are TGTGCCAGTAGTACATCGGGGAGCACCGGGGAGCTGTTTTTT. Translation gives CASSTSGSTGELFF.

V and J are TRBV5-5 and TRBJ2-3; the match to TRBD2 covers 10 bases. This CDR3 region has 16 residues. The V segment lost 0 bases and the J segment 5 bases; nucleotides outside the gene matches: 6. CDR1 SGHKS and CDR2 YYEKEE come from the germline V gene (reference sequence). The CDR3: CASSLAVAGGQDTQYF. In nucleotides, the CDR3 is TGTGCCAGCAGCTTGGCGGTAGCGGGGGGTCAAGATACGCAGTATTTT. The full variable domain, with the rest looked up from reference TRBV5-5 and TRBJ2-3, is DAGVTQSPTHLIKTRGQQVTLRCSPISGHKSVSWYQQVLGQGPQFIFQYYEKEERGRGNFPDRFSARQFPNYSSELNVNALLLGDSALYLCASSLAVAGGQDTQYFGPGTRLTVL.

This clone was observed a single time. The chain uses TRBV5-6 and TRBJ2-3, with D possibly TRBD2 on 6 matching bases. The length of the CDR3 is 15 residues. Germline values: CDR1 SGHDT, CDR2 YYEEEE. Trimming stripped 3 bases from V and 3 bases from J, with 14 bases between. The CDR3 protein is CASSSGTGTTDTQYF. The CDR3, as DNA: TGTGCCAGCAGCTCGGGGACCGGGACTACAGATACGCAGTATTTT.

This chain connects TRBV4-2 to TRBJ1-4, with D possibly being TRBD1 (5 bases). In germline, CDR1 is LGHNA, CDR2 YNFKEQ. The length of the CDR3 is 16 residues. Trimming stripped 0 bases from V and 3 bases from J, with 11 bases between. The CDR3 DNA follows: TGTGCCAGCAGCCAAGATTTGGGGGGAGCTAATGAAAAACTGTTTTTT. Translation: CASSQDLGGANEKLFF.

The count of this clone is one. The chain combines TRBV4-1 with TRBJ2-1; TRBD2 agrees at 8 bases. CDR1 is MGHRA, CDR2 YSYEKL, per germline. J was trimmed by 4 bases and V by 3 bases; bases with no gene match: 5. The CDR3 spans 15 residues. This CDR3 is CASSHPPGGYNEQFF. The CDR3 DNA reads TGCGCCAGCAGCCATCCCCCGGGGGGGTACAATGAGCAGTTCTTC.

The chain is built from TRBV6-5 and TRBJ2-5; tentative D call: TRBD2 (5 bases). The length of the CDR3 is 14 residues. Germline CDR1 MNHEY, CDR2 SVGAGI. The germline V and J ends were trimmed by 6 bases and 4 bases, with 15 bases remaining between them. The CDR3, as DNA: TGTGCCAGCAGCGGCCTCCTAGCCCTAGAGACCCAGTACTTC. Protein sequence: CASSGLLALETQYF.

The V gene is TRBV5-4, the J gene TRBJ1-2, with D perhaps matching TRBD1 (5 bases). This CDR3 comprises 13 residues. From germline, CDR1 is SGHNT and CDR2 YYREEE (reference sequence). V was shortened by 2 bases and J by 7 bases, with 12 bases between the two germline ends. The CDR3 loop is CASSFGERGGYTF. In nucleotides, the CDR3 is TGTGCCAGCAGCTTTGGGGAAAGGGGTGGCTACACCTTC.

The chain has TRBV6-6 and TRBJ2-7, with TRBD1 identical over 9 bases. Germline loops: CDR1 MNHNY, CDR2 SVGAGI (reference sequence). The J segment lost 3 bases and the V segment lost 6 bases, leaving 9 bases of the junction unmatched. The CDR3 loop spans 15 amino acids. The CDR3 sequence: CASRYRGPPFYEQYF. The CDR3 bases are TGTGCCAGCAGGTACAGGGGGCCGCCGTTCTACGAGCAGTACTTC.

The V and J genes are TRBV6-5 and TRBJ2-1, with 9 bases identical to TRBD2. The CDR3 totals 14 residues. V trimming: 7 bases; J trimming: 9 bases; junction bases outside the gene matches: 10. CDR1 is MNHEY, CDR2 SVGAGI, per germline. Written as DNA, the CDR3 is TGTGCCAGCACTACGACGGGACTAGCCCCTGAGCAGTTCTTC. This codes for CASTTTGLAPEQFF.

The rearrangement uses TRBV30 and TRBJ1-2; D is unclear. Trimming took 3 bases from V and 2 from J, leaving 10 bases between them. This CDR3 contains 13 residues. From germline, CDR1 is GTSNPN and CDR2 SVGIG (reference sequence). The CDR3 here is CAWSTGPNYGYTF. CDR3 nucleotide sequence: TGTGCCTGGAGCACTGGGCCCAACTATGGCTACACCTTC.

The rearrangement links TRBV6-5 to TRBJ2-3; 9 positions agree with TRBD1. Trimming took 4 bases from V and 5 from J; bases not matched to a gene: 7. Germline V gene data show CDR1 as MNHEY and CDR2 as SVGAGI. The CDR3 sequence is 15 residues long. The CDR3 region has the DNA TGTGCCAGCAGTTCTACCGGGACAGGGAAAGATACGCAGTATTTT. Protein: CASSSTGTGKDTQYF.

V gene TRBV30 combines with J gene TRBJ2-3; 13 bases map to TRBD2. Germline V gene lookup returns CDR1 GTSNPN and CDR2 SVGIG (reference sequence). CDR3 length: 15 residues. V lost 4 bases, J lost 7 bases, and 8 bases stayed unmatched. The CDR3 DNA reads TGTGCCTGGATGGGGACTAGCGGGGTAGGGAATACGCAGTATTTT. This sequence encodes CAWMGTSGVGNTQYF.

V is TRBV5-1 and J is TRBJ2-7; D possibly corresponds to TRBD2 (6 bases). Trimming took off 1 base at V and 6 bases at J, with 14 bases between the two ends. Looked up from germline, CDR1 is SGHRS and CDR2 is YFSETQ. The length of the CDR3 is 14 residues. CDR3 in DNA: TGCGCCAGCAGCTTGATCCGGGAGAGGGGCGAGCAGTACTTC. This translates into CASSLIRERGEQYF.